This note documents a single T cell receptor beta chain sequence. This clone occurred once. No antigen is known for it. No clone much larger than this one lies a single base away; base qualities are absent. Deletion took 0 bases off V and 2 bases off J, with a span of 5 bases between the germline ends. CDR1 is given as SGHRS and CDR2 as YFSETQ, both from the germline V gene. From its cysteine to its phenylalanine, the CDR3 spans 13 amino acids. Just the 39-base CDR3 DNA is kept, in frame starting at base 1. The sample is drawn from a study of blood T cell repertoires in COVID-19 (TCRdb year 2020). Describing the broader study: Samples from collaborators originated in the United States, Italy and Spain and spanned both the acute and convalescent phases of COVID-19. Samples were obtained from the ongoing ImmuneRACE study (first 160 participants) and from 1,254 subjects provided by 6 global collaborators. The prospective study material was composed of cDNA or gDNA derived from T cells, B-cell-depleted T cells, or PBMCs. The repertoires were released in a freely available public database meant as a resource for research on the immune response to SARS-CoV-2. Deeply sampled blood TCRbeta repertoires from subjects exposed to, actively infected with, or recovered from COVID-19 were included in the dataset. A de-identified subject ID, COVID-19 status, age in years and sex were almost always included in the sample metadata. Where HLA class I and class II types were available, the types were taken from metadata supplied by the sample provider, not from assay-based typing. The paper as a whole reports these results and caveats: How much clinical and demographic metadata was included differed by source and by participant, and the metadata was provided uncurated.

Whole blood was collected in K2EDTA tubes by collaborating institutions according to the institutions' own protocols. For TCRbeta analysis, collaborators shipped samples in one of three forms: frozen whole blood, isolated PBMCs, or DNA extracted from either of those sample types. TCRbeta CDR3 regions were amplified from genomic DNA by means of the immunoSEQ Assay, a bias-controlled multiplex PCR. On the study's bioinformatics: The number of nucleated cells in each sample was estimated from the amplification of reference gene primers within the assay. To quantify the absolute abundance of each unique TCRbeta CDR3 rearrangement, sequence reads were collapsed and filtered. For each sample, productive Simpson clonality was calculated as the square root of Simpson's diversity index across productive rearrangements. TCRdb carries this immuneACCESS record with in-frame sequences only. Its versions omit some clonotypes, under half of them owing to an unresolved V gene in the studies checked, with the rest unexplained. The V and J calls and clone size were taken over from that table, and D and trimming were inferred from the DNA. This sample is represented by 65,000 to 90,000 clones; 60% to 80% of them were singletons. About 17% of the sample comes from the top ten.

The rearranged chain carries TRBV5-1 and TRBJ2-5, with no confidently assigned D gene. Sample: peripheral blood. The TCR was taken from a man aged 70-80 years with active or convalescent COVID-19. At the DNA level, the sequence is TGCGCCAGCAGCTTGGGGCCTCAAGAGACCCAGTACTTC. The encoded protein is CASSLGPQETQYF.